One T cell receptor beta chain is described in this entry. This sample was taken from a study of control samples from healthy donors and cancer patients. This table comes from immunoSEQ multiplex PCR, and its TCRdb copy is limited to in-frame clones, with some not included. The sample lists 150,000 or so clones; about 94% were seen once. The origin of this receptor is a middle-aged man in good health. Sequenced sample: blood.

This CDR3 is CASTMGIAGGQGEQFF. The CDR3 region has the DNA TGTGCCAGTACCATGGGGATAGCGGGGGGGCAGGGTGAGCAGTTCTTC. The V and J genes are TRBV19 and TRBJ2-1, with 11 bases aligning to TRBD2. Germline V lookup: CDR1 LNHDA, CDR2 SQIVND (reference sequence). The CDR3 is 16 amino acids. V lost 7 bases and J lost 9; bases outside the gene matches: 14.